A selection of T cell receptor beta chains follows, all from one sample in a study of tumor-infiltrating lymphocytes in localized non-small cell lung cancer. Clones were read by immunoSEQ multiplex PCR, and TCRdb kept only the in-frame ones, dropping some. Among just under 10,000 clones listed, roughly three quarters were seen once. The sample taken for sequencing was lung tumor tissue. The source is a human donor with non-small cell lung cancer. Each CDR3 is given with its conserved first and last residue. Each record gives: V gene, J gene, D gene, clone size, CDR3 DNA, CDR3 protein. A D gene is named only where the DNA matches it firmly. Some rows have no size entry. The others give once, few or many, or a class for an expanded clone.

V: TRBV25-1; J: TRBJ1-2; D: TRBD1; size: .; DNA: TGTGCCAGCAGTCCTTCGGACAGGGGGCTCACCTATGGCTACACCTTC; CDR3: CASSPSDRGLTYGYTF
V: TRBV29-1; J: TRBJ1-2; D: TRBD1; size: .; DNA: TGCAGCTCAGGACAGGATCGTAGCTACACCTTC; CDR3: CSSGQDRSYTF
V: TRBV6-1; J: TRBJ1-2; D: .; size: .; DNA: TGTGCCAGCGGAGGGGCGGCGACTAACTATGGCTACACCTTC; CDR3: CASGGAATNYGYTF
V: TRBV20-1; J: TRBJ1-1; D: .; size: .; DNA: TGCAGTGCTGCCCCGGGCGCTGAAGCTTTCTTT; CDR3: CSAAPGAEAFF
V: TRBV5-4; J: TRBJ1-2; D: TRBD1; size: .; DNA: TGTGCCAGCAGCTTGAACAGGGGGACTAACTATGGCTACACCTTC; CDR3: CASSLNRGTNYGYTF
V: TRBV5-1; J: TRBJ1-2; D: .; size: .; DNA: TGCGCCAGCAGCTTTGGAAGCTCTGACTATGGCTACACCTTC; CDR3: CASSFGSSDYGYTF
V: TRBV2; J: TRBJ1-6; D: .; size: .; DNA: TGTGCCAGCAAAGGGACGGCAAATTCACCCCTCCACTTT; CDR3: CASKGTANSPLHF
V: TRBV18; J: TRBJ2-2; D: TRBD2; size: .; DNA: TGTGCCAGCTCACCATTCCAAGCGGGGGAAGACACCGGGGAGCTGTTTTTT; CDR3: CASSPFQAGEDTGELFF
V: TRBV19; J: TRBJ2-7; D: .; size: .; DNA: TGTGCCAGTAGTATAGGCGGCGGGTCTTACGAGCAGTACTTC; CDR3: CASSIGGGSYEQYF
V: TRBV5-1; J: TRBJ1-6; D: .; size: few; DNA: TGCGCCAGCAGCTTGGGAGCAGTGGGCTCCTATAATTCACCCCTCCACTTT; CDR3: CASSLGAVGSYNSPLHF
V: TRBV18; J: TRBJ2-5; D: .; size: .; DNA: TGTGCCAGCTCACCACCGTCGGCACAAGAGACCCAGTACTTC; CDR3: CASSPPSAQETQYF
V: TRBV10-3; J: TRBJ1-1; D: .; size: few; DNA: TGTGCCATCACCGCCTGTATGAACACTGAAGCTTTCTTT; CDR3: CAITACMNTEAFF
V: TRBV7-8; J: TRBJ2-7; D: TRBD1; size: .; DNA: TGTGCCAGCAGCCCTGCGGACAGGGCGTCCTACGAGCAGTACTTC; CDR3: CASSPADRASYEQYF
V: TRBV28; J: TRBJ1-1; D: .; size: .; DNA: TGTGCCAGCAGGCGCCCCCCAGGGAGCGGTACTGAAGCTTTCTTT; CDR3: CASRRPPGSGTEAFF
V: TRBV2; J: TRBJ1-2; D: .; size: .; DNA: TGTGCAGAGGGGGGGTCGGGCTATGGCTACACCTTC; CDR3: CAEGGSGYGYTF
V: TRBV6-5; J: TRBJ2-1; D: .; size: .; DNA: TGTGCCAGCACCAACTCAGGTGGAGGTAATGAGCAGTTCTTC; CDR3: CASTNSGGGNEQFF
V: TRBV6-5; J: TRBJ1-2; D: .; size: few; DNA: TGTGCCAGCAGTTACTCGAGGGGCTATGGCTACACCTTC; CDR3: CASSYSRGYGYTF
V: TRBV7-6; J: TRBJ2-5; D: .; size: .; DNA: TGTGCCAGCAGCCGCGGAGAGACCCAGTACTTC; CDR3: CASSRGETQYF
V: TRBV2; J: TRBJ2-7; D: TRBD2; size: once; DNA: TGTGCCAGCAGTGAAGTGCAGCGGGGGGGCGGCGAGCAGTACTTC; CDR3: CASSEVQRGGGEQYF
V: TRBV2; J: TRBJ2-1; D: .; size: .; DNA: TGTGCCAGCGAGTTCTCCTACAATGAGCAGTTCTTC; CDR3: CASEFSYNEQFF
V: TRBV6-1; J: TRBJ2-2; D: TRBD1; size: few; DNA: TGTGCCAGCAGTTCCCGGGACAGGGGGACCGGGGAGCTGTTTTTT; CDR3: CASSSRDRGTGELFF
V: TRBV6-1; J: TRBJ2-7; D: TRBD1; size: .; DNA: TGTGCCAGCAGTGGTCCTTACGGACAGGCCTCCTACGAGCAGTACTTC; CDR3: CASSGPYGQASYEQYF
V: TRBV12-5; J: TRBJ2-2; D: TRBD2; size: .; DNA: TGTGCTAGTGGTTTGACAAGGGCCGGGGGGTCCGGGGAGCTGTTTTTT; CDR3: CASGLTRAGGSGELFF
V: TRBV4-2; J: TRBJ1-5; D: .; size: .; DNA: TGTGCCAGCAGCCAAGATGATGGGAATCAGCCCCAGCATTTT; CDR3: CASSQDDGNQPQHF
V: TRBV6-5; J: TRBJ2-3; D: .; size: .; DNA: TGTGCCAGCAGCCCCGGGGTGGATACGCAGTATTTT; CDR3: CASSPGVDTQYF
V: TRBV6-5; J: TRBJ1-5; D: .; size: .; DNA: TGTGCCAGCAGTCCCCGGGACAACAATCAGCCCCAGCATTTT; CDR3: CASSPRDNNQPQHF
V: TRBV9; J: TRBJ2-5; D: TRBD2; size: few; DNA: TGTGCCAGCAGCCGACCCCAAGGACTAGCCGGGGAGACCCAGTACTTC; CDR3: CASSRPQGLAGETQYF
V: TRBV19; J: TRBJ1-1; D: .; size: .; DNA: TGTGCCAGTAGATTGAGGATTGAAGCTTTCTTT; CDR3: CASRLRIEAFF
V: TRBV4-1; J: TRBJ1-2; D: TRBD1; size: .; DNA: TGCGCCAGCAGCCACCGACAGGGGGCATACTATGGCTACACCTTC; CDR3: CASSHRQGAYYGYTF
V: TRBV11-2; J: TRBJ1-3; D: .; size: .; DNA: TGTGCCAGCAGCTCCCAGGCGGGGGGCCTCGGAAACACCATATATTTT; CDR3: CASSSQAGGLGNTIYF
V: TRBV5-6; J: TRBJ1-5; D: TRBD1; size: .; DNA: TGTGCCAGCAGCCTGACAGGGGGCGTTCAGCCCCAGCATTTT; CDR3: CASSLTGGVQPQHF
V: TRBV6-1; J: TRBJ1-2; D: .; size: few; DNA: TGTGCCAGCAGTGACACATCGATGCACACCTTC; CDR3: CASSDTSMHTF
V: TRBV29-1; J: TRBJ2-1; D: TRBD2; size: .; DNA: TGCAGCGTTGACGGACTAGCGGGGGACCTCAATGAGCAGTTCTTC; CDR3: CSVDGLAGDLNEQFF
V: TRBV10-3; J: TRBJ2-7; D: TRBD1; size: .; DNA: TGTGCCATCAGCCGCGGACAGGGAAGGAACGAGCAGTACTTC; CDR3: CAISRGQGRNEQYF
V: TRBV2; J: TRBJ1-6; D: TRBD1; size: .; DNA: TGTGCCAGCAGGTTCCCCCGGGACAGGGCCTATAATTCACCCCTCCACTTT; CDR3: CASRFPRDRAYNSPLHF
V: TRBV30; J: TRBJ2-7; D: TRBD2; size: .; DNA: TGTGCACTCGGACTAGCGAGACGGGAGCAGTACTTC; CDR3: CALGLARREQYF
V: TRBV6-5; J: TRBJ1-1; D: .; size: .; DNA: TGTGCCAGCAGTTATCCAGGGAACACTGAAGCTTTCTTT; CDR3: CASSYPGNTEAFF
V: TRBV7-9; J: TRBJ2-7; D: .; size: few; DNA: TGTGCCAGCAGCTCCCGGGATTCACCCCTCGAGCAGTACTTC; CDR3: CASSSRDSPLEQYF
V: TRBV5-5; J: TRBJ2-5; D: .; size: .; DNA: TGTGCCCTCCACCGCCGGCAGGGGGGGAGAGAGACCCAGTACTTC; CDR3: CALHRRQGGRETQYF
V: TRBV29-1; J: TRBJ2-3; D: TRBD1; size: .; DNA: TGCAGCGTTCAGGGGACAGGGGGCACAGATACGCAGTATTTT; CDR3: CSVQGTGGTDTQYF
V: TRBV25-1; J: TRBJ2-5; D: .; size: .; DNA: TGTGCCAGCTTTAGAGGGACGACCCTAACTGGACAGTACTTC; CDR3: CASFRGTTLTGQYF
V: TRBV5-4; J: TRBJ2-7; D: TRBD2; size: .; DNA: TGTGCCAGCAGCCGGGGGGGACGGGACCTCTACGAGCAGTACTTC; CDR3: CASSRGGRDLYEQYF
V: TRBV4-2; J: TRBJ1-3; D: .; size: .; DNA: TGTGCCAGCAGCCAAGGACGAGGTGCTGGAAACACCATATATTTT; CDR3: CASSQGRGAGNTIYF
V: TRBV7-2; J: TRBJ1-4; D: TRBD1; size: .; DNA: TGTGCCAGCAGCCTACGACAGGGTGCTAATGAAAAACTGTTTTTT; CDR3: CASSLRQGANEKLFF
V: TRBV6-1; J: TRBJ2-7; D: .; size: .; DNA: TGTGCCAGCAGCGACCCACCGGGCTCCTACGAGCAGTACTTC; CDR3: CASSDPPGSYEQYF
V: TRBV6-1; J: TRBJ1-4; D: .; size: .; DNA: TGTGCCAGCAGTGAAGCACGGGGCGGGGTTGAAAAACTGTTTTTT; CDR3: CASSEARGGVEKLFF
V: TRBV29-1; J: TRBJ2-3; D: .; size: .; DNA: TGCAGCGTTGTTAAATGGGGGACACAAAAAAACGCAGATACGCAGTATTTT; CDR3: CSVVKWGTQKNADTQYF
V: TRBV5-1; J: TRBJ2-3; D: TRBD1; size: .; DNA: TGCGCCAGCAGCTTGGCGGGACAGGGGTCCGATACGCAGTATTTT; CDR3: CASSLAGQGSDTQYF
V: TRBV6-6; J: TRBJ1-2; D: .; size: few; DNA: TGTGCCAGCAGCCCCGGGCAGGCCTTCTATGGCTACACCTTC; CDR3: CASSPGQAFYGYTF
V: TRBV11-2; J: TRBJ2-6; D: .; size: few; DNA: TGTGCCAGCAGCCACGTACTTTCCTCAGGGGCCAACGTCCTGACTTTC; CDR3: CASSHVLSSGANVLTF
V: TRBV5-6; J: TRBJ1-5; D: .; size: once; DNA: TGTGCCAGCAGCCGGGAACCCAATCAGCCCCAGCATTTT; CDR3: CASSREPNQPQHF
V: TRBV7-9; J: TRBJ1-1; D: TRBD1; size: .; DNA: TGTGCCAGCAGCTTAGAAGGGACAGGGGGGAACACTGAAGCTTTCTTT; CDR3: CASSLEGTGGNTEAFF
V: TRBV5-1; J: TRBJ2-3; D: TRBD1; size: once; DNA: TGCGCCAGCAGCGGGGACAGGGGGAGCACAGATACGCAGTATTTT; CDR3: CASSGDRGSTDTQYF
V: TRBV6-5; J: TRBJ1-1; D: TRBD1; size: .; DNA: TGTGCCAGCAGTTACTCGATGTCGACAGGGGGGACTGAAGCTTTCTTT; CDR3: CASSYSMSTGGTEAFF
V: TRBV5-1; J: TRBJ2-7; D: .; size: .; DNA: TGCGCCAGCAGCTTGAATCCAGGGGCCTCCTACGAGCAGTACTTC; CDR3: CASSLNPGASYEQYF
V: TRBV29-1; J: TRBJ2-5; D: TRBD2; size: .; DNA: TGCAGCGTTGACGGCTGGACTAGCGAGTACCAAGAGACCCAGTACTTC; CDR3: CSVDGWTSEYQETQYF
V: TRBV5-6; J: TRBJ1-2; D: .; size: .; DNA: TGTGCCAGCAGTTTCTCAGGGACCTATGGCTACACCTTC; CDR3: CASSFSGTYGYTF
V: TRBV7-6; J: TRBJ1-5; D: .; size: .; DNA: TGTGCCAGCAGCTTCAGGGATCAGCCCCAGCATTTT; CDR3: CASSFRDQPQHF
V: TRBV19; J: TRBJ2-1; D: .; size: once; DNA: TGTGCCAGTAGTGTCCCGGGTCTTACATGGGATGAGCAGTTCTTC; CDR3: CASSVPGLTWDEQFF